This entry concerns a single T cell receptor (beta chain). This sample stems from a study of blood T cell repertoires in COVID-19. Background on the study: PBMCs, B-cell-depleted T cells, or T cells were the source of the cDNA or gDNA that made up the material.

Germline V CDR1 and CDR2: SEHNR, FQNEAQ (reference sequence). CDR3 size: 14 residues. V was cut by 1 base and J by 1 base, with 7 bases left in between. Before being deemed recovered, Cohort 3 donors had two negative PCRs, clearance, or symptom resolution. Assay used: immunoSEQ multiplex PCR; TCRdb lists only in-frame clones, some missing. The data show a few hundred thousand clones, about nine tenths seen once. The sequence was collected from a woman aged 18-30 years who had recovered from COVID-19. This chain uses TRBV7-9 with TRBJ2-5; D is undetermined. Input material: PBMCs or T cells enriched from blood (not recorded which). The CDR3 loop is CASSLEGGQETQYF. The CDR3, as DNA: TGTGCCAGCAGCTTAGAAGGCGGCCAAGAGACCCAGTACTTC.